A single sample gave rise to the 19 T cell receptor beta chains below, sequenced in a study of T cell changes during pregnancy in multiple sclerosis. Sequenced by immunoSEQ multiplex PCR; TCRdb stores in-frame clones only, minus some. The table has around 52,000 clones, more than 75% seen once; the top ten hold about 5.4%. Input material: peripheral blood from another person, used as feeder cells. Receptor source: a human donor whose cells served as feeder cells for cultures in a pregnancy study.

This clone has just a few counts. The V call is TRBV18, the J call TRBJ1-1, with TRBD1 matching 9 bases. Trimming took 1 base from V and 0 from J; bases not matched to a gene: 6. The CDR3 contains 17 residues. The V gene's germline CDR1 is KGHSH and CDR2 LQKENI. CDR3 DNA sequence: TGTGCCAGCTCACCACAGACAGGGGGAGGGGTGAACACTGAAGCTTTCTTT. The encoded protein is CASSPQTGGGVNTEAFF.

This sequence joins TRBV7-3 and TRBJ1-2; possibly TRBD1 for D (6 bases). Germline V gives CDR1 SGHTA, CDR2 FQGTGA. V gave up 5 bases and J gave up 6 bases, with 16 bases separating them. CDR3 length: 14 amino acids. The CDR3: CASSPQGGRDGYTF. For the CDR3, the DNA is TGTGCCAGCAGCCCACAAGGGGGGCGGGATGGCTACACCTTC.

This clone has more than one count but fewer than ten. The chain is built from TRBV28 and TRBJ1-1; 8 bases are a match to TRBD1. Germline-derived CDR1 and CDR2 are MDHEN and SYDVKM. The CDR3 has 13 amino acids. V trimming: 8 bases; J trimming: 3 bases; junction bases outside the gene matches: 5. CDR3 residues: CASGQTGDTEAFF. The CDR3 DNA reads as TGTGCCAGCGGACAGACAGGGGACACTGAAGCTTTCTTT.

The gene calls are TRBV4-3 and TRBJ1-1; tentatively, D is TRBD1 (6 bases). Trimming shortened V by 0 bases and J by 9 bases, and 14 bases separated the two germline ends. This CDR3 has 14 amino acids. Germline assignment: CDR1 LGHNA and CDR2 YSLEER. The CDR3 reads CASSQDLGAGKAFF. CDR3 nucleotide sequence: TGCGCCAGCAGCCAAGATTTGGGGGCGGGGAAAGCTTTCTTT.

The CDR3 nucleotides read TGCGCCAGCAGCCAAGACAGCACTAGCCGTGGCAAAAACATTCAGTACTTC. It codes for CASSQDSTSRGKNIQYF. The chain combines TRBV4-1 with TRBJ2-4; weak D call: TRBD2 (6 bases). CDR1 MGHRA and CDR2 YSYEKL come from the germline V gene. V lost 0 bases and J lost 3, with 15 bases in between. The CDR3 totals 17 residues.

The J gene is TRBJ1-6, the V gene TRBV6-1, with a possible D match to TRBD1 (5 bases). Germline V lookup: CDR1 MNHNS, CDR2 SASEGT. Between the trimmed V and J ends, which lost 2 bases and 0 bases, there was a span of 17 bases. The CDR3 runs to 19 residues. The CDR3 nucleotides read TGTGCCAGCAGTGAAAATATGGGGCCTTCGAGCTCCTATAATTCACCCCTCCACTTT. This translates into CASSENMGPSSSYNSPLHF.

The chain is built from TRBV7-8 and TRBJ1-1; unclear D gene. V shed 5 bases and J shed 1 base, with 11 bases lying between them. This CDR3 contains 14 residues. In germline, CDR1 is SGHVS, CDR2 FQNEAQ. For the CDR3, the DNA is TGTGCCAGCAGCCCCCGCGTCGGGAACACTGAAGCTTTCTTT. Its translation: CASSPRVGNTEAFF.

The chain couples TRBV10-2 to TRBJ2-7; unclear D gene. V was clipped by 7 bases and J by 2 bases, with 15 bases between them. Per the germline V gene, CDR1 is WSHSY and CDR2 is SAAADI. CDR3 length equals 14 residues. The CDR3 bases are TGCGCCAGCACTGCCGTCTTGATTCCCTACGAGCAGTACTTC. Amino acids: CASTAVLIPYEQYF.

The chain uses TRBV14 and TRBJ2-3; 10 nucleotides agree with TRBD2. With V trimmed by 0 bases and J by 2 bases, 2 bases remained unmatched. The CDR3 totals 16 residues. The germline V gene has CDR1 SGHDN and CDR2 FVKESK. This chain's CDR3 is CASSQDSGRATDTQYF. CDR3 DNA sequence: TGTGCCAGCAGCCAAGACAGCGGGAGGGCCACAGATACGCAGTATTTT.

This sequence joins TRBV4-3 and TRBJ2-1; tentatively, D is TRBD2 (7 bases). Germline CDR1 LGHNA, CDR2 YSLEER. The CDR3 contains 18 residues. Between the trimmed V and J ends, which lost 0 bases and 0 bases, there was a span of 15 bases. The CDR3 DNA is TGCGCCAGCAGCCAAGATCCGGGGGGCGAGAACTCCTACAATGAGCAGTTCTTC. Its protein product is CASSQDPGGENSYNEQFF.

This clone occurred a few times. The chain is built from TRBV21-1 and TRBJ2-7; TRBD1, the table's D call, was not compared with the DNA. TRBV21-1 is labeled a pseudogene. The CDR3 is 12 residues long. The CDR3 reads CASVRGWPEQYF. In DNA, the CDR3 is TGTGCCAGCGTCAGGGGATGGCCGGAGCAGTACTTC.

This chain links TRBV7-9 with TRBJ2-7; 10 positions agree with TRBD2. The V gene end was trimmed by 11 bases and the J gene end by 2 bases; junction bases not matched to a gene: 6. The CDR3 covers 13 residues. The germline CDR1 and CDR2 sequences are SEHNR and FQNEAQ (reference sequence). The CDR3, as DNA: TGTGCCGGCGGACTAGCGGACACCTACGAGCAGTACTTC. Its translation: CAGGLADTYEQYF.

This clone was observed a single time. This CDR3 is CASSVLSAGAYNEQFF. CDR3 nucleotides: TGTGCCAGCAGCGTATTGTCAGCGGGGGCCTACAATGAGCAGTTCTTC. The chain has TRBV9 and TRBJ2-1, with 8 bases that match TRBD2. Germline values: CDR1 SGDLS, CDR2 YYNGEE. CDR3 length: 16 residues. V lost 1 base and J lost 2; bases outside the gene matches: 5.

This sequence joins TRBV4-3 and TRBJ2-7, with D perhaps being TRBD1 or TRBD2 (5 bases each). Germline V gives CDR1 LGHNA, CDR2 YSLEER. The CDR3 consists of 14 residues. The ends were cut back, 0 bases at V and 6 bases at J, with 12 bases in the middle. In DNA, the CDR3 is TGCGCCAGCAGCCAAGATATGGGGACCAGCGAGCAGTACTTC. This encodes CASSQDMGTSEQYF.

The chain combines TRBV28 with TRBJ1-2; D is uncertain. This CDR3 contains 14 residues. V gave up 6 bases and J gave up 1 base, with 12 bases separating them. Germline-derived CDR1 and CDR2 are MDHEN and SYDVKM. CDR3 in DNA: TGTGCCAGCAGCTTAACGGCCATTAACTATGGCTACACCTTC. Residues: CASSLTAINYGYTF.

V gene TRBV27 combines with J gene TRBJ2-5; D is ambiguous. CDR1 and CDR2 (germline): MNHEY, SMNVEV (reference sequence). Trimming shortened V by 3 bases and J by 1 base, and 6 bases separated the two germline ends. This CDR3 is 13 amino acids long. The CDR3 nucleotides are TGTGCCAGCAGTTTTCGCCTCCAAGAGACCCAGTACTTC. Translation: CASSFRLQETQYF.

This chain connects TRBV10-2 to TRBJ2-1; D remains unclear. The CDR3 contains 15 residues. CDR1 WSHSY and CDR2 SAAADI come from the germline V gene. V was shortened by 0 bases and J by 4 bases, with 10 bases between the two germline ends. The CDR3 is CASSESGPPYNEQFF. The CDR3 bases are TGCGCCAGCAGTGAGTCTGGCCCTCCTTACAATGAGCAGTTCTTC.

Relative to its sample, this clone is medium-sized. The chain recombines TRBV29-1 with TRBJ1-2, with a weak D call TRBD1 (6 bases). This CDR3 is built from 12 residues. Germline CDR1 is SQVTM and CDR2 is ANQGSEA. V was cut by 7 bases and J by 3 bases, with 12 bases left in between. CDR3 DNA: TGCAGCGCCACTCAGGGGTACTATGGCTACACCTTC. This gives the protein CSATQGYYGYTF.

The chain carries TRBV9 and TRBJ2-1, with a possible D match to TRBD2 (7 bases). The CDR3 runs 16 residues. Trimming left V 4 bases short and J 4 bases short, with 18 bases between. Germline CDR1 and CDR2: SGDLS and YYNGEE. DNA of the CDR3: TGTGCCAGCAGCACCTCCCCTGCGGGGGCATACAATGAGCAGTTCTTC. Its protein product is CASSTSPAGAYNEQFF.